This entry describes one T cell receptor beta chain. The data originate from a study of shared clonotypes between healthy human individuals. Method: immunoSEQ multiplex PCR; TCRdb's copy keeps in-frame clones and lacks some. The table has about 480,000 clones, about 79% seen once. This CDR3 is 13 amino acids long. Per germline, CDR1 SGHTA and CDR2 FQGNSA. Trimming took 4 bases from V and 6 from J, leaving 10 bases between them. The chain employs TRBV7-2 and TRBJ2-4; tentatively, D is TRBD1 (6 bases). Material: PBMCs. The receptor's source is a woman aged 40 to 49 in good health. Some clones in this sample may be carry-over from other donors' samples. CDR3 coding DNA: TGTGCCAGCAGCTCAGGACAGAGAAACATTCAGTACTTC. Amino acid sequence: CASSSGQRNIQYF.